Listed here is a single T cell receptor beta chain. Its specificity is unknown. This specimen comes from a study of cytomegalovirus exposure and HLA in healthy donors. Study-wide context: Ancestry clustering placed roughly 86% of several hundred genotyped donors in the Caucasian-associated cluster.

Use of 60 Vbeta and 13 Jbeta primers characterized the PCR. Generated by immunoSEQ multiplex PCR, the TCRdb table keeps only in-frame clones and is missing some. The data contain about 140,000 clones, more than 70% of them singletons. Study observations and caveats: Common viral pathogens seemed to be connected with several of the most significant clusters, according to a later analysis. The classifier reportedly diagnosed cytomegalovirus status with high specificity and sensitivity.

The V and J ends lost 4 bases and 8 bases respectively, with 9 bases between them. Germline V gives CDR1 SGHDT, CDR2 YYEEEE. This CDR3 comprises 11 residues. This chain links TRBV5-6 with TRBJ1-2, with a weak D call TRBD1 (6 bases). The material sequenced was PBMCs. The TCR originated in a man between 45 and 60 years old in good health and CMV-seronegative. The CDR3 DNA follows: TGTGCCAGCAGCCTCAGGGGAGGCTACACCTTC. It encodes CASSLRGGYTF.